This T cell receptor (beta chain) was captured in a study of T cells of healthy individuals. One entry per CDR3 protein results from TCRdb running MiXCR on the 5' RACE reads. The sample has 100,000 or so distinct CDR3 sequences, approximately 15% seen once; the top ten hold roughly 6.2%. The CDR3 is 15 residues long. Trimming at V came to 4 bases and at J to 4 bases, leaving 6 bases not matched to a gene. Per germline, CDR1 SGHRS and CDR2 YFSETQ. The sequence came from a human donor in good health. The chain links TRBV5-1 to TRBJ2-7; 12 bases map to TRBD2. The CDR3 protein is CASSPVTSGGYEQYF. The CDR3 DNA reads as TGCGCCAGCAGCCCGGTGACTAGCGGGGGATACGAGCAGTACTTC.